A selection of T cell receptor beta chains follows, all from one sample in a study of glioma-infiltrating T cells. TCRdb independently ran MiXCR on the multiplex PCR reads; one entry per CDR3 protein. The sample records approximately 120,000 distinct CDR3 sequences, approximately 25% being singletons. What was sequenced was glioma tissue, nonneoplastic brain tissue, or PBMCs (not recorded which). These receptors were obtained from a human donor with low-grade glioma or glioblastoma, undergoing nonglioma brain surgery, or in good health (not recorded which). Each CDR3 is given with its conserved first and last residue. The D gene is left open where the match is weak. Some rows have no size entry. The others give once, few or many, or a class for an expanded clone.

d_call j_call cdr3_length clone_size v_call cdr3_aa cdr3_nt
. TRBJ2-2 11 . TRBV11-2 CASTRRGEMFF TGTGCCAGCACCCGGCGCGGGGAGATGTTTTTT
TRBD2 TRBJ2-1 15 . TRBV19 CASSLQGGRVNEQFF TGTGCCAGTAGTCTCCAGGGCGGGAGGGTCAATGAGCAGTTCTTC
TRBD2 TRBJ2-1 15 many TRBV7-9 CASSQTSGLNNEQFF TGTGCCAGCAGCCAGACTAGCGGGCTAAACAATGAGCAGTTCTTC
. TRBJ2-7 13 many TRBV29-1 CSVKIVAGYEQYF TGCAGCGTGAAAATCGTAGCAGGCTACGAGCAGTACTTC
TRBD2 TRBJ2-7 14 . TRBV6-2/TRBV6-3 CASSPSLAGYEQYF TGTGCCAGCAGTCCCTCTCTAGCGGGGTACGAGCAGTACTTC
. TRBJ2-7 11 few TRBV12-3/TRBV12-4 CASSLAAEQYF TGTGCCAGCAGTTTAGCGGCCGAGCAGTACTTC
. TRBJ2-1 15 many TRBV7-9 CASSLIGRGDNEQFF TGTGCCAGCAGCTTAATAGGACGAGGGGACAATGAGCAGTTCTTC
TRBD2 TRBJ2-1 15 . TRBV7-2 CASSYSSGSYNGQFF TGTGCCAGCAGTTACAGTAGCGGGAGCTACAATGGGCAGTTCTTC
TRBD2 TRBJ2-7 14 . TRBV18 CASSPDSGSYEQYF TGTGCCAGCTCACCAGATAGCGGGAGCTACGAGCAGTACTTC
. TRBJ1-2 13 many TRBV6-1 CASRRSENYGYTF TGTGCCAGCCGGAGAAGCGAAAACTATGGCTACACCTTC
. TRBJ2-5 13 . TRBV7-3 CASSLGARQTQYF TGTGCCAGCAGCCTCGGAGCCCGTCAGACCCAGTACTTC
. TRBJ1-3 13 many TRBV27 CASKYSSGNTIYF TGTGCCAGCAAATACAGCTCTGGAAACACCATATATTTT
. TRBJ1-1 15 . TRBV2 CASSEVRWGKTEAFF TGTGCCAGCAGTGAGGTCCGCTGGGGGAAAACTGAAGCTTTCTTT
. TRBJ2-3 11 many TRBV29-1 CSVTWPDTQYF TGCAGCGTGACTTGGCCAGATACGCAGTATTTT
TRBD1 TRBJ2-2 17 few TRBV12-3/TRBV12-4 CASSESGQGRNTGELFF TGTGCCAGCAGTGAGAGCGGACAGGGGAGGAACACCGGGGAGCTGTTTTTT
TRBD2 TRBJ2-1 14 . TRBV7-2 CANSLDLSGGEQFF TGTGCCAACAGCCTCGATTTGTCGGGAGGTGAGCAGTTCTTC
. TRBJ1-1 16 many TRBV18 CASSSSSTLQNTEAFF TGTGCCAGCTCATCGAGTTCGACGCTCCAGAACACTGAAGCTTTCTTT
TRBD2 TRBJ2-2 18 . TRBV2 CASSDPGLAGGGTGELFF TGTGCCAGCAGTGACCCGGGACTAGCGGGTGGGGGCACCGGGGAGCTGTTTTTT
. TRBJ1-4 11 few TRBV19 CASSINEKLFF TGTGCCAGTAGTATCAACGAAAAACTGTTTTTT
TRBD1 TRBJ1-5 15 . TRBV10-3 CANSDRDSYNQPQHF TGTGCCAACAGTGACCGGGACAGTTATAATCAGCCCCAGCATTTT
. TRBJ2-7 12 many TRBV18 CASSPQGFEQYF TGTGCCAGCTCGCCCCAGGGCTTCGAGCAGTACTTC
. TRBJ2-4 14 many TRBV10-3 CAISEPGQQNIQYF TGTGCCATCAGTGAGCCCGGCCAACAAAACATTCAGTACTTC